Listed here are 18 T cell receptor beta chains from one sample, sequenced in a study of T cell responses to AZD1222 COVID-19 vaccine. This table comes from immunoSEQ multiplex PCR, and its TCRdb copy is limited to in-frame clones, with some not included. The sample contains 100,000 to 150,000 clones, about nine tenths of which appear only once. Material: peripheral blood, obtained on day 0 of AZD1222 vaccination. The receptors shown here come from an adult in good health.

The gene calls are TRBV5-4 and TRBJ2-2, with TRBD2 matching 14 bases. The ends lost 0 bases at V and 7 bases at J; junction bases unmatched: 2. In germline, CDR1 is SGHNT, CDR2 YYREEE (reference sequence). The length of the CDR3 is 16 residues. The CDR3 protein is CASSLGLAGGHGELFF. DNA of the CDR3: TGTGCCAGCAGCTTGGGACTAGCGGGGGGGCACGGGGAGCTGTTTTTT.

The chain has TRBV23-1 and TRBJ2-3; D is unresolved. TRBV23-1 is an ORF for which the function is uncertain. The CDR3 contains 15 residues. V lost 5 bases and J lost 4, with 16 bases in between. DNA of the CDR3: TGCGCCAGCAGTGAAAGGATAGCCAGGCCAGATACGCAGTATTTT. Protein product: CASSERIARPDTQYF.

This clone was recorded only once. This rearrangement joins TRBV7-9 to TRBJ2-1, with 7 positions matching TRBD1. Germline assignment: CDR1 SEHNR and CDR2 FQNEAQ (reference sequence). The CDR3 has 15 residues. Trimming cost V 1 base and J 5 bases; bases outside gene matches: 5. CDR3 protein: CASSLGRGKDNEQFF. The DNA of the CDR3 is TGTGCCAGCAGCTTAGGCAGGGGGAAGGACAATGAGCAGTTCTTC.

The chain joins TRBV4-1 to TRBJ1-5; D is unresolved. Trimming stripped 1 base from V and 0 bases from J, with 10 bases between. Germline values: CDR1 MGHRA, CDR2 YSYEKL. The CDR3 length is 16 residues. Here the CDR3 reads CASSQGTENSNQPQHF. The CDR3 DNA follows: TGCGCCAGCAGCCAAGGGACTGAAAATAGCAATCAGCCCCAGCATTTT.

This clone was seen only once. The chain couples TRBV27 to TRBJ2-3, with 8 bases identical to TRBD1. Looked up from germline, CDR1 is MNHEY and CDR2 is SMNVEV (reference sequence). The CDR3 extends over 14 amino acids. Losses at the gene ends were 5 bases for V and 1 base for J; bases not matched to a gene: 2. The chain's CDR3 is CASSPRGRTDTQYF. CDR3 sequence (DNA): TGTGCCAGCAGTCCCAGGGGGCGCACAGATACGCAGTATTTT.

The chain links TRBV5-1 to TRBJ2-5; 7 bases line up with TRBD1. The CDR3 extends over 15 amino acids. Germline loops: CDR1 SGHRS, CDR2 YFSETQ. The ends lost 6 bases at V and 5 bases at J; junction bases unmatched: 13. CDR3 amino acids: CASTDGWQGVETQYF. For the CDR3, the DNA is TGCGCCAGCACCGACGGGTGGCAGGGGGTCGAGACCCAGTACTTC.

CDR3 in amino acids: CASSYSPESYNSPLHF. The CDR3 region has the DNA TGTGCCAGCAGTTACTCCCCTGAGTCCTATAATTCACCCCTCCACTTT. V and J are TRBV6-6 and TRBJ1-6, with D hard to call. The CDR3 totals 16 residues. V was clipped by 0 bases and J by 1 base, with 7 bases between them. Germline lookup yields CDR1 MNHNY and CDR2 SVGAGI (reference sequence).

The chain carries TRBV9 and TRBJ2-3; 9 nucleotides line up with TRBD2. CDR3 length: 15 residues. V shed 6 bases, J shed 6 bases, and the junction held 11 bases outside the gene matches. From germline, CDR1 is SGDLS and CDR2 YYNGEE. The CDR3 nucleotides are TGTGCCAGCATAATACGGCGGGGGGGCGAGGATACGCAGTATTTT. The encoded protein is CASIIRRGGEDTQYF.

By proportion, this clone is medium-sized. The chain carries TRBV19 and TRBJ1-1; D not certain. The CDR3 spans 11 residues. Trimming took off 4 bases at V and 8 bases at J, with 8 bases between the two ends. The germline CDR1 and CDR2 sequences are LNHDA and SQIVND (reference sequence). The CDR3 protein is CASSTGWEAFF. The CDR3 DNA is TGTGCCAGTAGTACGGGGTGGGAAGCTTTCTTT.

Points on this clone: The junction differs from germline at one of its ends, possibly a read error. The chain couples TRBV2 to TRBJ1-6, with TRBD1 matching over 7 bases. Germline values: CDR1 SNHLY, CDR2 FYNNEI. The CDR3 totals 12 residues. Here the CDR3 reads CVTGTVNSPLHF. The CDR3 DNA follows: TGCGTCACCGGGACAGTTAATTCACCCCTCCACTTT.

The DNA of the CDR3 is TGTGCCAGTAGTACGGGACAGGATACTGAAGCTTTCTTT. It specifies CASSTGQDTEAFF. The rearrangement uses TRBV19 and TRBJ1-1, with 8 bases fitting TRBD1. Germline CDR1 LNHDA, CDR2 SQIVND (reference sequence). The trim removed 4 bases at V and 5 bases at J, leaving 3 bases unmatched. There are 13 residues in the CDR3.

This chain joins TRBV11-2 and TRBJ1-1, with D hard to call. This CDR3 has 13 amino acids. V dropped 6 bases and J dropped 4 bases, with 12 bases sitting between them. Germline values: CDR1 SGHAT, CDR2 FQNNGV. The CDR3 DNA follows: TGTGCCAGCAGACGCGACCGGCCCACTGAAGCTTTCTTT. Its protein product is CASRRDRPTEAFF.

J is TRBJ1-2 and V is TRBV5-1; 9 bases are a match to TRBD1. The germline V gene has CDR1 SGHRS and CDR2 YFSETQ. V trimming: 4 bases; J trimming: 6 bases; junction bases outside the gene matches: 4. The CDR3 has 13 amino acids. The CDR3 here is CASSRDRDNGYTF. Written as DNA, the CDR3 is TGCGCCAGCAGCCGGGACAGGGACAATGGCTACACCTTC.

The J gene is TRBJ1-5, the V gene TRBV6-6; the D is unclear. The CDR3 has 14 residues. Deletions cut 8 bases from V and 4 bases from J, with 15 bases between. CDR1 is MNHNY, CDR2 SVGAGI, per germline (reference sequence). The chain's CDR3 is CASGDGPPNQPQHF. CDR3 nucleotide sequence: TGTGCCAGCGGTGACGGACCACCAAATCAGCCCCAGCATTTT.

Worth noting for this clone: Its ends do not fully match the called genes, so a read error is possible. As DNA, the CDR3 is TGTGCTAGCAGCCTACAGTTCGCCTCCTACAATGAGCAGTTCTTC. It translates to CASSLQFASYNEQFF. The chain couples TRBV7-7 to TRBJ2-1; the D is unclear. The CDR3 is 15 amino acids. The germline V gene encodes CDR1 SSHAT and CDR2 FNYEAQ (reference sequence).

V gene TRBV12-3 or TRBV12-4 combines with J gene TRBJ1-1, with D perhaps matching TRBD1 (5 bases). V was pared by 4 bases and J by 3 bases, with 9 bases between. The CDR3 is made up of 13 amino acids. CDR3 in amino acids: CASSYDSYTEAFF. The CDR3 DNA sequence: TGTGCCAGCAGTTACGACAGCTACACTGAAGCTTTCTTT.

The chain combines TRBV14 with TRBJ1-2; a weak D match, TRBD1 (5 bases). The CDR3 covers 14 residues. Germline V gene data show CDR1 as SGHDN and CDR2 as FVKESK. The V gene lost 2 bases and the J gene lost 7 bases, with 14 bases spanning the gap. The CDR3 nucleotides read TGTGCCAGCAGCCAAAGAGGGGCATTCGGTGGCTACACCTTC. Protein product: CASSQRGAFGGYTF. The full variable domain, its missing parts supplied by reference TRBV14 and TRBJ1-2, is EAGVTQFPSHSVIEKGQTVTLRCDPISGHDNLYWYRRVMGKEIKFLLHFVKESKQDESGMPNNRFLAERTGGTYSTLKVQPAELEDSGVYFCASSQRGAFGGYTFGSGTRLTVV.

The V call is TRBV4-3, the J call TRBJ1-6; TRBD1 is a possible D gene (5 bases). The CDR3 runs 15 residues. CDR1 LGHNA and CDR2 YSLEER come from the germline V gene. V was trimmed by 0 bases and J by 10 bases, leaving 13 bases between them. This CDR3 is CASSQDEGWGSPLHF. As DNA, the CDR3 is TGCGCCAGCAGCCAAGATGAAGGGTGGGGGTCACCCCTCCACTTT.